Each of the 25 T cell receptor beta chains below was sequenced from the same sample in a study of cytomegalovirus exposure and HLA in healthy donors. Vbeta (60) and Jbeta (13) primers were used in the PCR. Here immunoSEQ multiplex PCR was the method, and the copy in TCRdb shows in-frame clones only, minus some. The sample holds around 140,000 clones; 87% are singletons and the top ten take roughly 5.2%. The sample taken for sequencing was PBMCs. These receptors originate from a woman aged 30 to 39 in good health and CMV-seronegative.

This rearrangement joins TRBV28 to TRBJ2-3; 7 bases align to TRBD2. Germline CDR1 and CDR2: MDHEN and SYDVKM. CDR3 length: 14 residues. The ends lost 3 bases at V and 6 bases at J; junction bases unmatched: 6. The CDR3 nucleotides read TGTGCCAGCAGTTTTAGGCTAGCGGACGATACGCAGTATTTT. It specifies CASSFRLADDTQYF. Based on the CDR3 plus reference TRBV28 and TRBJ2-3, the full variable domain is DVKVTQSSRYLVKRTGEKVFLECVQDMDHENMFWYRQDPGLGLRLIYFSYDVKMKEKGDIPEGYSVSREKKERFSLILESASTNQTSMYLCASSFRLADDTQYFGPGTRLTVL.

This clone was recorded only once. The CDR3 is CASSLTQGARGEKLFF. The CDR3 DNA sequence: TGTGCCAGCAGCCTTACGCAGGGGGCGCGAGGTGAAAAACTGTTTTTT. V gene TRBV5-4 combines with J gene TRBJ1-4; TRBD1 matches at 8 bases. Germline assignment: CDR1 SGHNT and CDR2 YYREEE (reference sequence). The CDR3 is made up of 16 amino acids. V lost 4 bases, J lost 7 bases, and 12 bases stayed unmatched.

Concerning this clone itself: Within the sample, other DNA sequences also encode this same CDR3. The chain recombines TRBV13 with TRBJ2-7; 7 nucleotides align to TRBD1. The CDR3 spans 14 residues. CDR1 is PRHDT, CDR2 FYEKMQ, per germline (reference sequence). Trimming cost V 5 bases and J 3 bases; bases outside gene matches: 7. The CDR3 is CASSARTGYYEQYF. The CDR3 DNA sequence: TGTGCCAGCAGCGCGCGGACAGGATACTACGAGCAGTACTTC.

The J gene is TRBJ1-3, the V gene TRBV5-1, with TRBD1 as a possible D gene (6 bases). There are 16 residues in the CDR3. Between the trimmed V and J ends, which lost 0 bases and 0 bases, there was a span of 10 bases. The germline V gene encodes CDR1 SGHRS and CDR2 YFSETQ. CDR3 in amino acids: CASSLGGRSSGNTIYF. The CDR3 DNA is TGCGCCAGCAGCTTGGGGGGGCGAAGCTCTGGAAACACCATATATTTT.

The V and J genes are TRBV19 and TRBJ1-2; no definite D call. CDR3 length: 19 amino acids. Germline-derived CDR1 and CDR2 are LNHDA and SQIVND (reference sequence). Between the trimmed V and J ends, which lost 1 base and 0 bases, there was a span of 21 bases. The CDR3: CASSIGLWEAGEANYGYTF. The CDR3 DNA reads TGTGCCAGTAGTATAGGGCTGTGGGAGGCTGGAGAAGCTAACTATGGCTACACCTTC.

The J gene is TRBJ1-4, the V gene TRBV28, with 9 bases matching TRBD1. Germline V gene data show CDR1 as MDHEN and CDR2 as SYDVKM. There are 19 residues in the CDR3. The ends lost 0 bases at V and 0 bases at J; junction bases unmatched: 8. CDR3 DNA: TGTGCCAGCAGTTTATGGGAAGGGGGACAGGGAGCAACTAATGAAAAACTGTTTTTT. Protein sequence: CASSLWEGGQGATNEKLFF.

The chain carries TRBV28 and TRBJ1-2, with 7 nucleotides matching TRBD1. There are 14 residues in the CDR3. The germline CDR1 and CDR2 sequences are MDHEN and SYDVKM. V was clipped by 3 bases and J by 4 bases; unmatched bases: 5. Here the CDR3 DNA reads TGTGCCAGCAGTTTCATGGCAGGGGGCTATGGCTACACCTTC. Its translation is CASSFMAGGYGYTF.

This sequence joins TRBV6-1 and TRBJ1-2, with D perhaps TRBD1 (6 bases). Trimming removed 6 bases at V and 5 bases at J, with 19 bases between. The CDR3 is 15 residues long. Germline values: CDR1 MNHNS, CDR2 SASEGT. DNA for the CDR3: TGTGCCAGCAGACTCAGGGGTCCACATCTTTATGGCTACACCTTC. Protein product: CASRLRGPHLYGYTF.

The CDR3 DNA reads TGTGCCAGCAGCTTGGGGACAGAAAATGAGCAGTTCTTC. Its translation is CASSLGTENEQFF. The gene calls are TRBV5-4 and TRBJ2-1, with a possible D match to TRBD1 (6 bases). Germline V gene lookup returns CDR1 SGHNT and CDR2 YYREEE (reference sequence). V was shortened by 0 bases and J by 7 bases, with 8 bases between the two germline ends. This CDR3 has 13 amino acids.

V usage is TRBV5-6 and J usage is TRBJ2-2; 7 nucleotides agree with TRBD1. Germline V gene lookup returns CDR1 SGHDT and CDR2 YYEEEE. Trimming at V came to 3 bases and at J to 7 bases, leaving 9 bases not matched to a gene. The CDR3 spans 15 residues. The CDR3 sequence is CASSSDRVVNGELFF. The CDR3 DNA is TGTGCCAGCAGCTCCGACAGGGTAGTTAACGGGGAGCTGTTTTTT.

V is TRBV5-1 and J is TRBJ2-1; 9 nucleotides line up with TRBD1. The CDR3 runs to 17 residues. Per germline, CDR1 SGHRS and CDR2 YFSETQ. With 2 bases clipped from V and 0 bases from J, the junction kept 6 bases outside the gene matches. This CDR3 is CASSLQGALTSYNEQFF. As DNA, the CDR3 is TGCGCCAGCAGCTTACAGGGGGCGCTTACCTCCTACAATGAGCAGTTCTTC.

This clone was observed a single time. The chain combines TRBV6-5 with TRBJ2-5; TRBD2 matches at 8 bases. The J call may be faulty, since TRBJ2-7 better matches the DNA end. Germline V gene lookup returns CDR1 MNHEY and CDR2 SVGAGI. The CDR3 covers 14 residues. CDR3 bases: TGTGCCAGCAGTTCACGGACTAGCACCTACGAGCAGTACTTC. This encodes CASSSRTSTYEQYF.

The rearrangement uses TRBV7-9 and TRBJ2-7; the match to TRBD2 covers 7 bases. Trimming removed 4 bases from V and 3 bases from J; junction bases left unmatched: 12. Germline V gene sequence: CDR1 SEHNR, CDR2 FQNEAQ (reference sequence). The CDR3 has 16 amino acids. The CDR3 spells CASSSPWEGLDYEQYF. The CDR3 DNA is TGTGCCAGCAGCTCCCCCTGGGAGGGTCTTGACTACGAGCAGTACTTC.

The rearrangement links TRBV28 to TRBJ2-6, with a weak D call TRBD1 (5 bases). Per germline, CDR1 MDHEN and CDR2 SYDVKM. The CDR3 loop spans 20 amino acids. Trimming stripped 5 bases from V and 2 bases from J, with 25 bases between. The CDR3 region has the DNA TGTGCCAGCAGTCAAACCAGCCTACGGACACAGAAGCCTGGGGCCAACGTCCTGACTTTC. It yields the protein CASSQTSLRTQKPGANVLTF.

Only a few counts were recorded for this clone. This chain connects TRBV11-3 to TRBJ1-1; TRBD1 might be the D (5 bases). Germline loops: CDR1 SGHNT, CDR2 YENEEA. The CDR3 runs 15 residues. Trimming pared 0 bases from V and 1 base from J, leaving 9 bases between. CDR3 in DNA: TGTGCCAGCAGCTTAGATCCCAGGGAGAACACTGAAGCTTTCTTT. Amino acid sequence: CASSLDPRENTEAFF.

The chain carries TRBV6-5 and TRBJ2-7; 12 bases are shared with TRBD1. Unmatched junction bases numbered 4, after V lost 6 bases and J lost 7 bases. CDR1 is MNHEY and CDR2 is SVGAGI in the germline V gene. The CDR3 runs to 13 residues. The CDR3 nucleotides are TGTGCCAGCAGGGGACAGGGGGCTGAGGAGCAGTACTTC. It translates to CASRGQGAEEQYF.

CDR3 sequence: CASSPWTSGGALRTGELFF. The CDR3 bases are TGTGCCAGCAGCCCTTGGACTAGCGGGGGGGCCTTGCGGACCGGGGAGCTGTTTTTT. This rearrangement joins TRBV7-8 to TRBJ2-2; 15 bases line up with TRBD2. The CDR3 loop spans 19 amino acids. Germline CDR1 SGHVS, CDR2 FQNEAQ. Germline trimming cut 5 bases from V and 5 bases from J; bases unmatched to any gene: 12. The variable domain in full, with the rest retrieved from reference TRBV7-8 and TRBJ2-2, is GAGVSQSPRYKVAKRGQDVALRCDPISGHVSLFWYQQALGQGPEFLTYFQNEAQLDKSGLPSDRFFAERPEGSVSTLKIQRTQQEDSAVYLCASSPWTSGGALRTGELFFGEGSRLTVL.

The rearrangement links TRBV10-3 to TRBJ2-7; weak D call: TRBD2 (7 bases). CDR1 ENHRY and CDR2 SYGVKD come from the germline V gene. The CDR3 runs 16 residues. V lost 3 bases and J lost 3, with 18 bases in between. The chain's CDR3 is CAISDSGGYFFYEQYF. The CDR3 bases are TGTGCCATCAGTGATTCGGGGGGCTATTTTTTCTACGAGCAGTACTTC.

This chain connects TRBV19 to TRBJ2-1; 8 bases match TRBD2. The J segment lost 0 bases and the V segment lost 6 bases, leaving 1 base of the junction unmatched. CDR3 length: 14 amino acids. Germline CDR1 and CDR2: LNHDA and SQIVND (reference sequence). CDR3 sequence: CASRTSGSYNEQFF. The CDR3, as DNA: TGTGCCAGTAGAACTAGCGGCTCCTACAATGAGCAGTTCTTC.

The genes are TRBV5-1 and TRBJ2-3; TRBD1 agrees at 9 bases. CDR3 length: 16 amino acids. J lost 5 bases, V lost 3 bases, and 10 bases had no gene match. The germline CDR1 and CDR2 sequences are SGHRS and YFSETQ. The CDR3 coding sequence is TGCGCCAGCAGCTGGGGCCACAGGGGGCCAGGAGATACGCAGTATTTT. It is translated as CASSWGHRGPGDTQYF.

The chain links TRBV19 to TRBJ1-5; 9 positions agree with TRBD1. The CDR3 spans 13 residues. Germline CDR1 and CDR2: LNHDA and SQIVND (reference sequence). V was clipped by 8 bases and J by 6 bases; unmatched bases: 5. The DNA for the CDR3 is TGTGCCAGTGGGGGACAGGGTTTTCAGCCCCAGCATTTT. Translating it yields CASGGQGFQPQHF.

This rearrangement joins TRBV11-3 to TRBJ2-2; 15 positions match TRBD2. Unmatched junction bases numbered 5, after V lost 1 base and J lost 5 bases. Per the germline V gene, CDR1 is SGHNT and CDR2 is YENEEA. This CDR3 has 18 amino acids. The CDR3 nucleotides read TGTGCCAGCAGCTTAGGGACTAGCGGGGGGGCGTTAACCGGGGAGCTGTTTTTT. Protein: CASSLGTSGGALTGELFF.

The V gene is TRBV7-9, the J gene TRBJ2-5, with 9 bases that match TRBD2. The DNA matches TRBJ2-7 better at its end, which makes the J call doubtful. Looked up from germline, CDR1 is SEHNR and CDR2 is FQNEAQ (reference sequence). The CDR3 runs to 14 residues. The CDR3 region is CASSLGGLAAEQYF. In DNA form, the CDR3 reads TGTGCCAGCAGCTTAGGGGGACTAGCAGCCGAGCAGTACTTC.

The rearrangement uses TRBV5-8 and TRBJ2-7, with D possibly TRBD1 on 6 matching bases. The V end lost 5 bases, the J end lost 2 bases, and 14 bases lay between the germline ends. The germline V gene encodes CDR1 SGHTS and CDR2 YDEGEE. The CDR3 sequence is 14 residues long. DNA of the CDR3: TGTGCCAGCAGGTTAACAGGGAGTCCCTACGAGCAGTACTTC. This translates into CASRLTGSPYEQYF. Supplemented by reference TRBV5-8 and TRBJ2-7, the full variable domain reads EAGVTQSPTHLIKTRGQQATLRCSPISGHTSVYWYQQALGLGLQFLLWYDEGEERNRGNFPPRFSGRQFPNYSSELNVNALELEDSALYLCASRLTGSPYEQYFGPGTRLTVT.

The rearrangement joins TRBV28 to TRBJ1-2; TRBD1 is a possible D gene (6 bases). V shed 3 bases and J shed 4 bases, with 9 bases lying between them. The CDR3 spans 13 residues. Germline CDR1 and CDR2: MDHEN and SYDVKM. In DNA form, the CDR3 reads TGTGCCAGCAGTTTCGTCAGGGGCTATGGCTACACCTTC. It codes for CASSFVRGYGYTF.